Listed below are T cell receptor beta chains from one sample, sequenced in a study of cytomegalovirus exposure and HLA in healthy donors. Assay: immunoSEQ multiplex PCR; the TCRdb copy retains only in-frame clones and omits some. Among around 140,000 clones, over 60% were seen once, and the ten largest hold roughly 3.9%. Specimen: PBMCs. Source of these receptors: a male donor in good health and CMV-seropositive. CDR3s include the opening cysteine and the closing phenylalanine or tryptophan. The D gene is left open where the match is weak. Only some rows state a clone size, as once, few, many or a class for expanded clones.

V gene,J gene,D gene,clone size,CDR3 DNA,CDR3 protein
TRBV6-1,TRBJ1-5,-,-,TGTGCCAGCAGTGAAGCGGCAGGGTCAAATCAGCCCCAGCATTTT,CASSEAAGSNQPQHF
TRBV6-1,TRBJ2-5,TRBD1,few,TGTGCCAGCTCACCCGACAGGGTGAGATGGACCCAGTACTTC,CASSPDRVRWTQYF
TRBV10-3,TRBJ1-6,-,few,TGTGCCATCAGAGTCCATGACGGGTCACCCCTCCACTTT,CAIRVHDGSPLHF
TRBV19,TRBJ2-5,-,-,TGTGCCAGTAGTCCCGTAGGGCCAGGGCGTGAGACCCAGTACTTC,CASSPVGPGRETQYF
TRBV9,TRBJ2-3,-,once,TGTGCCAGCAGCGTCCTATTACCGGATACGCAGTATTTT,CASSVLLPDTQYF
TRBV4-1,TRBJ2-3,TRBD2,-,TGCGCCAGCAGCTCCCGGACTAGAGACTTCACAGATACGCAGTATTTT,CASSSRTRDFTDTQYF
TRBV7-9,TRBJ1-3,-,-,TGTGCCAGCAGCTTAGTCGGTTCCGGAAACACCATATATTTT,CASSLVGSGNTIYF
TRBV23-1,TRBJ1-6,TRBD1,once,TGCGCCAGCGGGCCTGGGGACAGCCTTTATAATTCACCCCTCCACTTT,CASGPGDSLYNSPLHF
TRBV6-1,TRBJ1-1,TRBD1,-,TGTGCCAGCAGTGCTAGAGGGCGGACAGGGAACACTGAAGCTTTCTTT,CASSARGRTGNTEAFF
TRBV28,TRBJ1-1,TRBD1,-,TGTGCCAGCAGTTTCAGACAGGGCGGGAACACTGAAGCTTTCTTT,CASSFRQGGNTEAFF
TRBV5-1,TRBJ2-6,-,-,TGCGCCAGCAGCTCCCAGGTGTCCGGGGCCAACGTCCTGACTTTC,CASSSQVSGANVLTF
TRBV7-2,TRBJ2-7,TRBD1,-,TGTGCCAGCAGCCCCGACCGGGACAGGACCTACGAGCAGTACTTC,CASSPDRDRTYEQYF
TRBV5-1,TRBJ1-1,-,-,TGCGCCAGCAGCTTGCGGGGGGCTCCGAACACTGAAGCTTTCTTT,CASSLRGAPNTEAFF
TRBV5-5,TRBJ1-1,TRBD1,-,TGTGCCACCCACAAGACAGGGGGTTCTTCTGAAGCTTTCTTT,CATHKTGGSSEAFF
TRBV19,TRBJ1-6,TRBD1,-,TGTGCCAGTAGTGCCCCGACAGGGGTTAGTTCACCCCTCCACTTT,CASSAPTGVSSPLHF
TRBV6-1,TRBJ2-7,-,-,TGTGCCAGCAGTGAACGAGGGTTTTACGAGCAGTACTTC,CASSERGFYEQYF
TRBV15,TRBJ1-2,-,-,TGTGCCACCAGCAGAGCGGGGGACTATGGCTACACCTTC,CATSRAGDYGYTF
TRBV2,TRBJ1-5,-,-,TGTGCCAGCAGTATTCAGGGTCAGCCCCAGCATTTT,CASSIQGQPQHF
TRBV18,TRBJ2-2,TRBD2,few,TGTGCCAGCATAGGACTAGCGGGGGCCTCAACCGGGGAGCTGTTTTTT,CASIGLAGASTGELFF
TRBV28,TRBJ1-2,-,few,TGTGCCAGCCGCTTGTTAGTAAACTATGGCTACACCTTC,CASRLLVNYGYTF
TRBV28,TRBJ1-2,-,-,TGTGCCAGCAGTTCGCCCCCAGGGGCGGAGGTCTATGGCTACACCTTC,CASSSPPGAEVYGYTF
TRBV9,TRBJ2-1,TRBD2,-,TGTGCCAGCAGCGTAGGGACTAGCGGGCCACGCTCCTACAATGAGCAGTTCTTC,CASSVGTSGPRSYNEQFF
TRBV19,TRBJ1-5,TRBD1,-,TGTGCCAGTAGTGTCACAGGGGGAGCTCAGCCCCAGCATTTT,CASSVTGGAQPQHF
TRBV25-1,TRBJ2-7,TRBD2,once,TGTGCCAGCAGTGAAGGCCCCTCGAATACTAGCGGGAGGGGTTTTTACTTC,CASSEGPSNTSGRGFYF
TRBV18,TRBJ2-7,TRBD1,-,TGTGCCAGCTCACTAGGGACAGGGGTCCCCTACGAGCAGTACTTC,CASSLGTGVPYEQYF
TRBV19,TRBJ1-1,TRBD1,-,TGTGCCAGTAGTCCAAGGACAGGGATGAACACTGAAGCTTTCTTT,CASSPRTGMNTEAFF
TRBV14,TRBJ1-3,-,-,TGTGCCAGCAGCCAAGAGAGGGCGAGCTCTGGAAACACCATATATTTT,CASSQERASSGNTIYF
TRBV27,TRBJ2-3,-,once,TGTGCCAGCAGTTTAACGGGGGACAGCACAGATACGCAGTATTTT,CASSLTGDSTDTQYF
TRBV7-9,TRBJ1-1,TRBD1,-,TGTTCCAGCAGCCTCAGAGGACAGGGGGCTGAGGAAGCTTTCTTT,CSSSLRGQGAEEAFF
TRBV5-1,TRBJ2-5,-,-,TGCGCCAGCAGCTTGGGGCGGGGGCTCGAAGAGACCCAGTACTTC,CASSLGRGLEETQYF
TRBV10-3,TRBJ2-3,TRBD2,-,TGTGCCACCCGACTAGCGGCTTTTGGGGATACGCAGTATTTT,CATRLAAFGDTQYF
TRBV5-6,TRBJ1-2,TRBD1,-,TGTGCCAGCAGCTCATTGGCCGGGACAGGATGGAACTATGGCTACACCTTC,CASSSLAGTGWNYGYTF
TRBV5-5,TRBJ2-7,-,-,TGTGCCAGCAGCTTGGGGGGGGACAGATCCTACGAGCAGTACTTC,CASSLGGDRSYEQYF
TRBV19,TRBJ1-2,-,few,TGTGCCAGTAGTATTAGCAGGGACTATGGCTACACCTTC,CASSISRDYGYTF
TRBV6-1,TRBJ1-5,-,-,TGTGCCAGCAGCTCACAGGGCAATCAGCCCCAACATTTT,CASSSQGNQPQHF
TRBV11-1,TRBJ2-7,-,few,TGTGCCAGCAGCCACACCGCCTACGAGCAGTACTTC,CASSHTAYEQYF
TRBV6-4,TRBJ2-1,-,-,TGTGCCAGCAGTGACTCGGGGGGTAGCTCCTACAATGAGCAGTTCTTC,CASSDSGGSSYNEQFF
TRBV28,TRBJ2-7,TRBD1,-,TGTGCCAGCAGTCCTAGTGGGGGACAGTTTTACGAGCAGTACTTC,CASSPSGGQFYEQYF
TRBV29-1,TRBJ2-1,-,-,TGCAGCGTTGCTCAGGGCATCAATGAGCAGTTCTTC,CSVAQGINEQFF
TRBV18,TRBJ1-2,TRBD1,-,TGTGCCAGCTCAGAACAGGGGGACTATGGCTACACCTTC,CASSEQGDYGYTF
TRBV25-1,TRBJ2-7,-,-,TGTGCCAGCAGTGCCTCCGGAGGAGCCGGGGAGCAGTACTTC,CASSASGGAGEQYF
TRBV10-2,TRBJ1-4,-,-,TGCGCCAGCACAGAACAGGGTTCAGAAAAACTGTTTTTT,CASTEQGSEKLFF
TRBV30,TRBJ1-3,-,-,TGTGCCTGGAGTGACAGGGCCGATGGAAACACCATATATTTT,CAWSDRADGNTIYF
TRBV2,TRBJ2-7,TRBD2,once,TGTGCCAGCAGTGAAGCGGCGGGAGGTGGCTACGAGCAGTACTTC,CASSEAAGGGYEQYF
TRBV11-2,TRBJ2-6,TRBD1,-,TGTGCCAGCAGCCGGGACAGGGTCTCTGGGGCCAACGTCCTGACTTTC,CASSRDRVSGANVLTF
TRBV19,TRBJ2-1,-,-,TGTGCCAGTATGGGGACTGGAATAGACCCCTACAATGAGCAGTTCTTC,CASMGTGIDPYNEQFF
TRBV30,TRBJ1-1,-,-,TGTGCCTGGAGTGTCCGGGGGAACACTGAAGCTTTCTTT,CAWSVRGNTEAFF
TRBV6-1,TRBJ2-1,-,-,TGTGCCAGCAGTGAGGGTAGGCGGGTTGAGCAGTTCTTC,CASSEGRRVEQFF
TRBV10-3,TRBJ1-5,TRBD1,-,TGTGCCATCAGTGACAGGGGGCCAAAACCCCAGCATTTT,CAISDRGPKPQHF
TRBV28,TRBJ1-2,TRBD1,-,TGTGCCAGCAGTTCACCGGGACAGACCGACTATAGTGGCTACACCTTC,CASSSPGQTDYSGYTF
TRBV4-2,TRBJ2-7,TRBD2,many,TGTGCCAGCAGCCAAGAGGGACTAGCGGGAGGACCCTACGAGCAGTACTTC,CASSQEGLAGGPYEQYF
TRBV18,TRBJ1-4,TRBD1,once,TGTGCCAGCTCACTGGGGACAGGGAATGAAAAACTGTTTTTT,CASSLGTGNEKLFF
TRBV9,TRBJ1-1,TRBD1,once,TGTGCCAGCAGCGTTGATGGACAGGGATGGACTGAAGCTTTCTTT,CASSVDGQGWTEAFF
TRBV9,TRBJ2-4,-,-,TGTGCCAGCAGCGTAGTAGCGGTATCGGACGGAGATTTAGCCAAAAACATTCAGTACTTC,CASSVVAVSDGDLAKNIQYF
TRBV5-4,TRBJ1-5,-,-,TGTGCCAGCAGCTTGGGAGGTTTAGGTCAGCCCCAGCATTTT,CASSLGGLGQPQHF